Listed below are T cell receptor beta chains from one sample, sequenced in a study of type 1 regulatory T cells. MiXCR was run by TCRdb on the reads, yielding one entry per CDR3 protein. The sample yields more than 20,000 distinct CDR3 sequences, roughly 72% seen once. These receptors' targets are unknown. Sequencing was done on a sample of cultured T cells, either the whole culture or a sorted T cell fraction (not recorded which). These receptors came from a human donor in good health. Each CDR3 is given with its conserved first and last residue. Fields, in order: D gene, J gene, clone size, V gene, CDR3 protein, CDR3 DNA. D genes are given only for firm matches. The listing skips clone size in some rows; elsewhere it reads once, few, many or a size class.

D: TRBD1; J: TRBJ2-7; size: NA; V: TRBV5-5; CDR3: CASSKGQGSYEQYF; DNA: TGTGCCAGCAGCAAAGGACAGGGTTCCTACGAGCAGTACTTC
D: TRBD2; J: TRBJ2-1; size: NA; V: TRBV7-2; CDR3: CASSPWGLAGASSYNEQFF; DNA: TGTGCCAGCAGCCCTTGGGGGCTAGCGGGGGCTTCCTCCTACAATGAGCAGTTCTTC
D: TRBD2; J: TRBJ2-7; size: few; V: TRBV20-1; CDR3: CSARGSGTSDGEQYF; DNA: TGCAGTGCTAGAGGATCCGGGACTAGCGACGGCGAGCAGTACTTC
D: NA; J: TRBJ1-6; size: NA; V: TRBV4-1; CDR3: CASSHVTGYNSPLHF; DNA: TGCGCCAGCAGCCATGTGACAGGCTATAATTCACCCCTCCACTTT
D: TRBD1; J: TRBJ1-1; size: NA; V: TRBV6-2/TRBV6-3; CDR3: CATQRGQGMNTEAFF; DNA: TGTGCCACCCAACGGGGACAGGGGATGAACACTGAAGCTTTCTTT
D: NA; J: TRBJ1-5; size: NA; V: TRBV12-3/TRBV12-4; CDR3: CASSFSGPGSNQPQHF; DNA: TGTGCCAGCAGTTTCAGCGGGCCTGGCAGCAATCAGCCCCAGCATTTT
D: TRBD1; J: TRBJ1-2; size: NA; V: TRBV5-1; CDR3: CASSTLPGQPTSGYTF; DNA: TGCGCCAGCAGCACCTTGCCGGGACAGCCGACCAGTGGCTACACCTTC
D: TRBD1; J: TRBJ2-7; size: NA; V: TRBV19; CDR3: CASSIGGTETYEQYF; DNA: TGTGCCAGTAGTATAGGAGGGACAGAGACCTACGAGCAGTACTTC
D: TRBD1; J: TRBJ1-1; size: NA; V: TRBV7-9; CDR3: CASSFQGARTEAFF; DNA: TGTGCCAGCAGCTTTCAGGGGGCAAGGACTGAAGCTTTCTTT
D: NA; J: TRBJ1-1; size: once; V: TRBV4-3; CDR3: CASSQAGLATEAFF; DNA: TGCGCCAGCAGCCAAGCTGGGCTAGCGACTGAAGCTTTCTTT
D: TRBD2; J: TRBJ2-1; size: NA; V: TRBV7-9; CDR3: CASSPRGSSYNEQFF; DNA: TGTGCCAGCAGCCCGCGGGGGAGCTCCTACAATGAGCAGTTCTTC
D: NA; J: TRBJ2-7; size: NA; V: TRBV29-1; CDR3: CSVGGHGTEQYF; DNA: TGCAGCGTTGGGGGACACGGTACCGAGCAGTACTTC
D: NA; J: TRBJ1-6; size: once; V: TRBV15; CDR3: CATSRDLEKNSPLHF; DNA: TGTGCCACCAGCAGAGATCTGGAGAAAAATTCACCCCTCCACTTT
D: TRBD1; J: TRBJ1-2; size: NA; V: TRBV2; CDR3: CASSAATGNYGYTF; DNA: TGTGCCAGCAGCGCTGCGACAGGGAACTATGGCTACACCTTC
D: TRBD1; J: TRBJ1-2; size: NA; V: TRBV2; CDR3: CASSEPPGQGYGYTF; DNA: TGTGCCAGCAGTGAACCCCCGGGACAGGGCTATGGCTACACCTTC
D: NA; J: TRBJ1-2; size: NA; V: TRBV29-1; CDR3: CSVEDGDRRTNYGYTF; DNA: TGCAGCGTTGAAGACGGCGACAGGCGGACTAACTATGGCTACACCTTC
D: NA; J: TRBJ2-1; size: NA; V: TRBV5-1; CDR3: CASSIDRPNNEQFF; DNA: TGCGCCAGCAGCATCGACCGGCCAAACAATGAGCAGTTCTTC
D: TRBD1; J: TRBJ2-7; size: once; V: TRBV18; CDR3: CASGQGSSYEQYF; DNA: TGTGCCAGCGGACAGGGAAGCTCCTACGAGCAGTACTTC
D: TRBD1; J: TRBJ1-5; size: NA; V: TRBV9; CDR3: CASSGSGGANQPQHF; DNA: TGTGCCAGCAGCGGTTCAGGGGGGGCCAATCAGCCCCAGCATTTT
D: NA; J: TRBJ2-1; size: once; V: TRBV7-3; CDR3: CASSLGGGPSYNEQFF; DNA: TGTGCCAGCAGCTTAGGTGGGGGCCCCTCCTACAATGAGCAGTTCTTC
D: NA; J: TRBJ2-3; size: NA; V: TRBV5-6; CDR3: CASSLVAGASGDTQYF; DNA: TGTGCCAGCAGCTTGGTCGCGGGGGCATCCGGGGATACGCAGTATTTT
D: TRBD1; J: TRBJ1-5; size: few; V: TRBV30; CDR3: CAWSPGQAGQPQHF; DNA: TGTGCCTGGAGTCCGGGACAGGCAGGTCAGCCCCAGCATTTT
D: NA; J: TRBJ2-1; size: NA; V: TRBV7-2; CDR3: CASSLGVGQGGQFF; DNA: TGTGCCAGCAGCTTAGGAGTGGGTCAGGGAGGGCAGTTCTTC
D: NA; J: TRBJ1-2; size: NA; V: TRBV28; CDR3: CATRSLGGAPSYGYTF; DNA: TGTGCCACCCGAAGTTTAGGGGGGGCGCCTAGCTATGGCTACACCTTC
D: TRBD1; J: TRBJ2-7; size: few; V: TRBV28; CDR3: CASSYLGGGQGGPYEQYF; DNA: TGTGCCAGCAGTTATCTAGGAGGGGGACAGGGAGGGCCCTACGAGCAGTACTTC